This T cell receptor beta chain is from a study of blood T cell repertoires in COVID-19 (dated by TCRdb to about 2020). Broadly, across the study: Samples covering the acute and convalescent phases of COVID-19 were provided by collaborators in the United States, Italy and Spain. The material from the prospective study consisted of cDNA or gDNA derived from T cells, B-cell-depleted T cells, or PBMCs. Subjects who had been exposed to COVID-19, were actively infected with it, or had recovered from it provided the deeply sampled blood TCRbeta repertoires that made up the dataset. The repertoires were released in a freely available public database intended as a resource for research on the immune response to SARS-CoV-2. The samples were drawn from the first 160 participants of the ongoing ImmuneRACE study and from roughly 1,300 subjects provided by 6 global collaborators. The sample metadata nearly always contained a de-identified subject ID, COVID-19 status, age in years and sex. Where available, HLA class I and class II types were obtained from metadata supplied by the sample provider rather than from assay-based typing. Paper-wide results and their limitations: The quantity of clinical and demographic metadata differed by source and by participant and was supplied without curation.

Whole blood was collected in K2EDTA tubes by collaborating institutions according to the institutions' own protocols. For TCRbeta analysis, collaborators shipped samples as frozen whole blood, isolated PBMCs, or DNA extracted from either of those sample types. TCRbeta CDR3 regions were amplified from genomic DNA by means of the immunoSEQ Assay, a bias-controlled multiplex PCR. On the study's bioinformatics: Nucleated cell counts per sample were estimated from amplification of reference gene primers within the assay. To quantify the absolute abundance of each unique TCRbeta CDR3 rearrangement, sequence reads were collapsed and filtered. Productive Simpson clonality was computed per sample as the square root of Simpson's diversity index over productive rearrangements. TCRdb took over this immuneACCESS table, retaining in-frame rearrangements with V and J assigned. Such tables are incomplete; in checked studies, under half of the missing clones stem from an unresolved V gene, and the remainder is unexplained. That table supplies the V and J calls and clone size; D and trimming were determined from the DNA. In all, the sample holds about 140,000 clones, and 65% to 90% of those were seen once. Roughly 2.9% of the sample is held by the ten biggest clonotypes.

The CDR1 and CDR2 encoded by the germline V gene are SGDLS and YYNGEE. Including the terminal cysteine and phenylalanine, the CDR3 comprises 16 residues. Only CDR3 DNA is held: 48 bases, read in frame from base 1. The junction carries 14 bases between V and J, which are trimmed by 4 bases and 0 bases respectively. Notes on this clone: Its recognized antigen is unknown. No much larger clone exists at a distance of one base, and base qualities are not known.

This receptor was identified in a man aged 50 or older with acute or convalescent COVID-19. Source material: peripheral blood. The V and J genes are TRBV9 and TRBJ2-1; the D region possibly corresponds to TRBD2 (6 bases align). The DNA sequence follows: TGTGCCAGCAGCCACCCTCGGGGGAGCTCCTACAATGAGCAGTTCTTC. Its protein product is CASSHPRGSSYNEQFF.